One and the same sample provided the 19 T cell receptor beta chains below, sequenced in a study of blood T cell repertoires in COVID-19 (dated by TCRdb to the early 2020s). The library was prepared using the immunoSEQ multiplex PCR assay. Entries here come from immuneACCESS through TCRdb and include only in-frame sequences with V and J called. Some clones fail to appear in such tables; in the studies checked, an unresolved V gene covers under half of the shortfall, and the cause of the remainder is unknown. The sample table lists approximately 46,000 clones, 91% of them with a count of one. Together, the top ten hold around 6.4% of the sample. The specimen sequenced was peripheral blood. The origin of the receptors is a man in his sixties or seventies with active COVID-19.

This rearrangement joins TRBV28 to TRBJ2-3, with TRBD2 matching 8 bases. Germline CDR1 is MDHEN and CDR2 is SYDVKM. The CDR3 runs 14 residues. J lost 4 bases, V lost 5 bases, and 5 bases had no gene match. Here the CDR3 reads CASSVAGGPDTQYF. CDR3 nucleotides: TGTGCCAGCAGTGTGGCGGGGGGACCAGATACGCAGTATTTT.

The chain couples TRBV5-4 to TRBJ2-5, with 8 nucleotides matching TRBD2. CDR1 is SGHNT and CDR2 is YYREEE in the germline V gene (reference sequence). V gave up 4 bases and J gave up 4 bases; unmatched junction bases: 9. The CDR3 spans 15 residues. The CDR3 DNA reads as TGTGCCAGCAGCGTTCGGGCTAGCGGGCGAGAGACCCAGTACTTC. It yields the protein CASSVRASGRETQYF.

The chain has TRBV21-1 and TRBJ2-5; TRBD1, the D gene given by the table, was not confirmed from the DNA. TRBV21-1 is a pseudogene locus. The CDR3 is 16 residues long. The CDR3 loop reads CASSKEDRGSLETQYF. The CDR3 DNA sequence: TGTGCCAGCAGCAAAGAGGACAGGGGGTCTTTAGAGACCCAGTACTTC.

Concerning this clone: The sample contains more than one DNA sequence encoding this CDR3. V usage is TRBV5-1 and J usage is TRBJ1-1; D gene uncertain. CDR1 and CDR2 (germline): SGHRS, YFSETQ. The CDR3 has 13 residues. Trimming left V 0 bases short and J 2 bases short, with 5 bases between. CDR3 nucleotide sequence: TGCGCCAGCAGCTTGGCAGGAAACACTGAAGCTTTCTTT. It yields the protein CASSLAGNTEAFF.

CDR3 region: CATSSTRTQTGTRKYSNQPQHF. As DNA, the CDR3 is TGTGCCACCAGCAGCACAAGAACCCAGACGGGGACAAGGAAATATAGCAATCAGCCCCAGCATTTT. The rearrangement uses TRBV15 and TRBJ1-5; a possible D gene is TRBD1 (6 bases). This CDR3 is built from 22 residues. Germline loops: CDR1 LNHNV, CDR2 YYDKDF (reference sequence). V was trimmed by 3 bases and J by 0 bases, leaving 30 bases between them.

The CDR3 sequence: CASSLVPAGWVSGYTF. CDR3 DNA sequence: TGTGCCAGCAGTTTAGTCCCGGCAGGGTGGGTGTCTGGCTACACCTTC. The chain couples TRBV28 to TRBJ1-2; D is possibly TRBD1 (5 bases). This CDR3 has 16 amino acids. Germline CDR1 reads MDHEN; CDR2 reads SYDVKM. The V end lost 2 bases, the J end lost 7 bases, and 20 bases lay between the germline ends.

V is TRBV6-2 or TRBV6-3 and J is TRBJ2-7; 11 bases align to TRBD1. V shed 5 bases, J shed 9 bases, and the junction held 6 bases outside the gene matches. The CDR3 extends over 13 amino acids. Germline CDR1 and CDR2: MNHEY and SVGEGT. The CDR3 DNA sequence: TGTGCCAGCAGTACCGGGACAGGGGGGTGGCAGTACTTC. It translates to CASSTGTGGWQYF.

This clone was detected only once. The chain uses TRBV13 and TRBJ2-1; 11 bases fit TRBD2. CDR1 and CDR2 from the germline V gene are PRHDT and FYEKMQ (reference sequence). This CDR3 spans 16 amino acids. J gave up 0 bases and V 5 bases, and 3 bases lay outside the gene matches. The CDR3 region has the DNA TGTGCCAGCAGCCCTAGCGGGGGGCGCTCCTACAATGAGCAGTTCTTC. Translation: CASSPSGGRSYNEQFF.

V is TRBV19 and J is TRBJ1-1, with TRBD1 as a possible D gene (6 bases). CDR3 length: 15 residues. Germline assignment: CDR1 LNHDA and CDR2 SQIVND (reference sequence). Trimming shortened V by 8 bases and J by 0 bases, and 16 bases separated the two germline ends. CDR3 residues: CASRSGGTMNTEAFF. CDR3 DNA: TGTGCCAGTCGTTCGGGGGGCACCATGAACACTGAAGCTTTCTTT.

The CDR3 sequence: CASSVTGYEQYF. The CDR3 DNA follows: TGTGCCAGTAGTGTAACAGGGTACGAGCAGTACTTC. The genes are TRBV19 and TRBJ2-7, with D tentatively TRBD1 (6 bases). Germline lookup yields CDR1 LNHDA and CDR2 SQIVND (reference sequence). The CDR3 runs 12 residues. V was shortened by 5 bases and J by 4 bases, with 9 bases between the two germline ends. Complete variable domain (other parts from reference TRBV19 and TRBJ2-7): DGGITQSPKYLFRKEGQNVTLSCEQNLNHDAMYWYRQDPGQGLRLIYYSQIVNDFQKGDIAEGYSVSREKKESFPLTVTSAQKNPTAFYLCASSVTGYEQYFGPGTRLTVT.

This clone was detected a few times. V usage is TRBV7-2 and J usage is TRBJ1-5, with a possible D match to TRBD1 (5 bases). There are 12 residues in the CDR3. CDR1 SGHTA and CDR2 FQGNSA come from the germline V gene. V was trimmed by 3 bases and J by 11 bases, leaving 11 bases between them. The CDR3 nucleotides read TGTGCCAGCAGCTTCTTGGGGGGATCCCAGCATTTT. This translates into CASSFLGGSQHF.

J is TRBJ2-7 and V is TRBV25-1; 9 positions match TRBD1. CDR3 size: 14 residues. J was trimmed by 3 bases and V by 4 bases; bases with no gene match: 4. The germline V gene has CDR1 MGHDK and CDR2 SYGVNS. The CDR3 DNA follows: TGTGCCAGCAGTGGACAGGGGGGTAGCTACGAGCAGTACTTC. This translates into CASSGQGGSYEQYF.

The J gene is TRBJ1-2, the V gene TRBV30; tentatively, D is TRBD1 (6 bases). The CDR3 has 12 amino acids. Trimming took 2 bases from V and 8 from J, leaving 12 bases between them. Germline V lookup: CDR1 GTSNPN, CDR2 SVGIG (reference sequence). CDR3 sequence (DNA): TGTGCCTGGAGTATATCAGGGGACGGCTACACCTTC. This translates into CAWSISGDGYTF.

This chain connects TRBV9 to TRBJ2-7, with 8 bases aligning to TRBD2. CDR1 and CDR2 (germline): SGDLS, YYNGEE. CDR3 length: 15 amino acids. The trim removed 4 bases at V and 2 bases at J, leaving 8 bases unmatched. CDR3 region: CASSTFSGETYEQYF. The CDR3, as DNA: TGTGCCAGCAGCACCTTTAGCGGGGAAACCTACGAGCAGTACTTC.

The genes are TRBV6-2 or TRBV6-3 and TRBJ2-3; TRBD1 is a possible D gene (6 bases). The germline V gene has CDR1 MNHEY and CDR2 SVGEGT. The V gene lost 2 bases and the J gene lost 0 bases, with 15 bases spanning the gap. The CDR3 contains 17 residues. CDR3 protein: CASSYGLTGISTDTQYF. Here the CDR3 DNA reads TGTGCCAGCAGTTACGGGCTTACAGGGATAAGCACAGATACGCAGTATTTT.

In its sample, this clone was seen a few times. The J gene is TRBJ1-6, the V gene TRBV27, with TRBD1 matching 7 bases. CDR3 length: 15 residues. CDR1 is MNHEY, CDR2 SMNVEV, per germline (reference sequence). V shed 6 bases and J 8 bases; nucleotides not matched to a gene: 10. CDR3 loop: CASSQPRQGDSPLHF. The CDR3 nucleotides are TGTGCCAGCAGCCAACCAAGACAGGGTGATTCACCCCTCCACTTT.

This chain uses TRBV18 with TRBJ1-1, with a possible D match to TRBD1 (6 bases). CDR1 is KGHSH, CDR2 LQKENI, per germline. Trimming took off 5 bases at V and 1 base at J, with 8 bases between the two ends. The CDR3 sequence is 13 residues long. The CDR3, as DNA: TGTGCCAGCTCAGTGGACAGGAACACTGAAGCTTTCTTT. Residues: CASSVDRNTEAFF.

V is TRBV7-9 and J is TRBJ2-7; possibly TRBD1 for D (5 bases). Germline V gene sequence: CDR1 SEHNR, CDR2 FQNEAQ (reference sequence). The ends were cut back, 3 bases at V and 3 bases at J, with 15 bases in the middle. This CDR3 has 15 amino acids. Here the CDR3 DNA reads TGTGCCAGCAGCTTTCAGGGCATGTTTAGCTACGAGCAGTACTTC. This gives the protein CASSFQGMFSYEQYF.

This chain connects TRBV25-1 to TRBJ2-2, with 8 bases aligning to TRBD1. This CDR3 has 14 amino acids. Per the germline V gene, CDR1 is MGHDK and CDR2 is SYGVNS. The V and J ends lost 6 bases and 4 bases, in that order; junction bases with no gene match: 4. DNA for the CDR3: TGTGCCAGCAGAAGGACAGGGAGCACCGGGGAGCTGTTTTTT. It codes for CASRRTGSTGELFF.